This passage covers 8 T cell receptor beta chains from one sample sequenced in a study of shared clonotypes between healthy human individuals. Sequencing used immunoSEQ multiplex PCR; TCRdb keeps in-frame clones, though not all of them. The data hold roughly 660,000 clones, with around 90% observed a single time. The sequencing sample was made of memory CD8+ T cells from PBMCs. Subset meaning: CD45RO+ cells pooled with CCR7-negative TemRA cells. These receptors were obtained from a man aged 18 to 35 in good health. Some clones in this sample may be carry-over from other donors' samples.

The chain joins TRBV29-1 to TRBJ2-3; 8 nucleotides match TRBD1. The CDR3 is 13 residues long. CDR1 and CDR2 from the germline V gene are SQVTM and ANQGSEA. V shed 7 bases, J shed 2 bases, and the junction held 5 bases outside the gene matches. The CDR3 DNA reads TGCAGCGCCGGGACAGGCCTCACAGATACGCAGTATTTT. Its translation: CSAGTGLTDTQYF.

The chain recombines TRBV27 with TRBJ2-3; D possibly corresponds to TRBD2 (6 bases). Germline-derived CDR1 and CDR2 are MNHEY and SMNVEV (reference sequence). V gave up 5 bases and J gave up 0 bases, with 15 bases separating them. CDR3 length equals 16 residues. CDR3 in DNA: TGTGCCAGCAGTCCGAGCAGGAGGGAGAGCACAGATACGCAGTATTTT. Amino acid sequence: CASSPSRRESTDTQYF.

V is TRBV19 and J is TRBJ1-2; 8 nucleotides agree with TRBD1. This CDR3 spans 15 amino acids. The J segment lost 6 bases and the V segment lost 6 bases, leaving 12 bases of the junction unmatched. Germline V gene lookup returns CDR1 LNHDA and CDR2 SQIVND (reference sequence). The CDR3 region is CASSLDRGEEDGYTF. In DNA form, the CDR3 reads TGTGCCAGTAGCCTCGACAGGGGTGAAGAGGATGGCTACACCTTC.

This rearrangement joins TRBV6-5 to TRBJ1-2; weak D call: TRBD1 (5 bases). From germline, CDR1 is MNHEY and CDR2 SVGAGI. Trimming stripped 6 bases from V and 4 bases from J, with 12 bases between. The CDR3 has 13 residues. The CDR3 nucleotides are TGTGCCAGCAGCACGGACATGAGCTATGGCTACACCTTC. Amino acids: CASSTDMSYGYTF.

This clone was counted between two and nine times. The chain employs TRBV29-1 and TRBJ2-7; D is perhaps TRBD1 (6 bases). V lost 2 bases, J lost 3 bases, and 8 bases lay in between. CDR3 length equals 12 residues. Germline assignment: CDR1 SQVTM and CDR2 ANQGSEA. The CDR3 coding sequence is TGCAGCGTTGAAAACAGGGACTACGAGCAGTACTTC. Protein: CSVENRDYEQYF.

This clone was seen more than once but under ten times. The chain couples TRBV6-5 to TRBJ2-7; weak D call: TRBD1 (6 bases). Germline CDR1 reads MNHEY; CDR2 reads SVGAGI. The CDR3 has 14 residues. V was shortened by 0 bases and J by 5 bases, with 11 bases between the two germline ends. The CDR3 here is CASSYSNGGHEQYF. The CDR3 DNA reads TGTGCCAGCAGTTACTCGAATGGGGGCCACGAGCAGTACTTC.

The V and J genes are TRBV28 and TRBJ2-7; D is ambiguous. Germline CDR1 reads MDHEN; CDR2 reads SYDVKM. Trimming cost V 5 bases and J 2 bases, with 13 bases left between them. The CDR3 consists of 14 residues. This CDR3 reads CASSPDGRPYEQYF. The CDR3, as DNA: TGTGCCAGCAGTCCGGACGGGCGGCCCTACGAGCAGTACTTC.

The chain couples TRBV13 to TRBJ2-7; D remains unclear. Germline V gene data show CDR1 as PRHDT and CDR2 as FYEKMQ (reference sequence). The CDR3 runs 13 residues. V shed 4 bases and J shed 5 bases, with 12 bases lying between them. The CDR3 region has the DNA TGTGCCAGCAGCTATGGACGGCTCAACGAGCAGTACTTC. This sequence encodes CASSYGRLNEQYF.